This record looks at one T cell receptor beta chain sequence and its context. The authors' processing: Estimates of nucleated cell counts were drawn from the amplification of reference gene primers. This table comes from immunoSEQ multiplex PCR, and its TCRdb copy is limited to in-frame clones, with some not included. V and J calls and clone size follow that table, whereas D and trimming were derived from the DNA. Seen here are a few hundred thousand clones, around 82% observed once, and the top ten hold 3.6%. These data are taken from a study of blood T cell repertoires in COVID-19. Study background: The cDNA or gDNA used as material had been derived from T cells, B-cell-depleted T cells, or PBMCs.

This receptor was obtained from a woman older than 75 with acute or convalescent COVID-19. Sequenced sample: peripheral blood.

Here the CDR3 reads CASRLRGGNEQFF. As DNA, the CDR3 is TGTGCCAGCAGGCTTCGAGGGGGCAATGAGCAGTTCTTC. The V call is TRBV7-8, the J call TRBJ2-1; D is possibly TRBD1 (6 bases). There are 13 residues in the CDR3. Germline lookup yields CDR1 SGHVS and CDR2 FQNEAQ. The V and J ends lost 6 bases and 6 bases respectively, with 12 bases between them. The complete variable domain, with remaining parts taken from reference TRBV7-8 and TRBJ2-1, reads GAGVSQSPRYKVAKRGQDVALRCDPISGHVSLFWYQQALGQGPEFLTYFQNEAQLDKSGLPSDRFFAERPEGSVSTLKIQRTQQEDSAVYLCASRLRGGNEQFFGPGTRLTVL.